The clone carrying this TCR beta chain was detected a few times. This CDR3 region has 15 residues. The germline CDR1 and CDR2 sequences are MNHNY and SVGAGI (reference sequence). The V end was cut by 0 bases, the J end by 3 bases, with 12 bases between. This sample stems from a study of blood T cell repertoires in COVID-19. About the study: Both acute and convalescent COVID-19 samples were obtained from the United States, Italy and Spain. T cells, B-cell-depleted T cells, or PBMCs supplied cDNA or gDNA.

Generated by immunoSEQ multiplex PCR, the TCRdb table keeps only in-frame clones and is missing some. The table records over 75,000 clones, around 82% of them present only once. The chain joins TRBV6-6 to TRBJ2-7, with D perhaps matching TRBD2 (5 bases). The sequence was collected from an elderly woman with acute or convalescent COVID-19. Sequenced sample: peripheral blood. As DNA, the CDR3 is TGTGCCAGCAGTTACTCGAGAGGGTCCAACTACGAGCAGTACTTC. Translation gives CASSYSRGSNYEQYF.